Presented here are 4 T cell receptor beta chains from one specimen sequenced in a study of cytomegalovirus exposure and HLA in healthy donors. Sequenced by immunoSEQ multiplex PCR; TCRdb stores in-frame clones only, minus some. The data show 120,000 or so clones, about 85% seen once. Sequencing was carried out using PBMCs. The source of these receptors is a woman in her 30s in good health and CMV-seronegative.

V is TRBV9 and J is TRBJ2-7, with D perhaps TRBD2 (5 bases). Germline V gene sequence: CDR1 SGDLS, CDR2 YYNGEE. The CDR3 spans 14 residues. Trimming cost V 3 bases and J 2 bases, with 12 bases left between them. CDR3 protein: CASSGGLPAYEQYF. The CDR3 DNA sequence: TGTGCCAGCAGCGGCGGACTTCCAGCCTACGAGCAGTACTTC.

The chain links TRBV6-5 to TRBJ2-7; 7 positions match TRBD1. This CDR3 has 14 amino acids. Germline CDR1 reads MNHEY; CDR2 reads SVGAGI. V trimming: 0 bases; J trimming: 6 bases; junction bases outside the gene matches: 5. CDR3 residues: CASSYSTGHSEQYF. The CDR3 DNA sequence: TGTGCCAGCAGTTACTCGACAGGGCATTCCGAGCAGTACTTC.

V and J are TRBV11-2 and TRBJ2-7, with D possibly TRBD2 on 5 matching bases. CDR1 SGHAT and CDR2 FQNNGV come from the germline V gene. This CDR3 has 14 amino acids. V was shortened by 4 bases and J by 3 bases, with 13 bases between the two germline ends. CDR3 DNA sequence: TGTGCCAGCAGCTCCGCAACACGGGGCTACGAGCAGTACTTC. Protein product: CASSSATRGYEQYF.

The rearrangement uses TRBV5-6 and TRBJ2-7; weak D call: TRBD1 (6 bases). Trimming cost V 2 bases and J 8 bases, with 17 bases left between them. This CDR3 contains 14 residues. Germline-derived CDR1 and CDR2 are SGHDT and YYEEEE. This CDR3 is CASSLGTLTNQQYF. DNA of the CDR3: TGTGCCAGCAGCTTAGGGACATTAACGAACCAGCAGTACTTC.